The clone carrying this T cell receptor (beta chain) was seen only a few times. Its antigen remains unknown. These data are taken from a study of shared clonotypes between healthy human individuals. Study-level results: Of the naive CD4 clonotypes, roughly 5.2% were shared across a handful of donors. Sampling covered blood only; tissue repertoires likely differ.

Positively selected for CCR7, the CD45RO-negative cells used as naive CD8 cells excluded terminally differentiated effector memory CD45RA+ cells. Healthy HIV-negative adults with no recent acute infections or vaccinations were recruited as donors. Data came from immunoSEQ multiplex PCR; TCRdb stores just in-frame clones and leaves some out. The repertoire holds about 590,000 clones, with about 95% as singletons. Looked up from germline, CDR1 is SGHDN and CDR2 is FVKESK. This CDR3 has 11 residues. V was pared by 0 bases and J by 7 bases, with 4 bases between. This clonotype was obtained from a woman aged 30 to 39 in good health. Specimen: naive CD8+ T cells sorted from blood. This chain links TRBV14 with TRBJ2-7; D gene uncertain. This chain's CDR3 is CASSQDAEQYF. The CDR3 region has the DNA TGTGCCAGCAGCCAAGATGCGGAGCAGTACTTC.